These 29 T cell receptor beta chains came from one sample sequenced in a study of shared clonotypes between healthy human individuals. TCRdb's table, derived via immunoSEQ multiplex PCR, lists solely in-frame clones and lacks some. The table has about 92,000 clones, 68% seen once. Sequenced: memory CD8+ T cells sorted from blood. Stated subset: CD45RO+ cells pooled with CCR7-negative TemRA cells. The receptors were sampled from a young man in good health.

This chain uses TRBV9 with TRBJ2-6; no clear D gene. Germline assignment: CDR1 SGDLS and CDR2 YYNGEE. The CDR3 spans 15 residues. Deletions cut 0 bases from V and 2 bases from J, with 6 bases between. CDR3 loop: CASSVGGTGANVLTF. The DNA of the CDR3 is TGTGCCAGCAGCGTAGGGGGAACTGGGGCCAACGTCCTGACTTTC.

The chain links TRBV9 to TRBJ2-1, with 7 bases matching TRBD2. The CDR3 length is 16 residues. Losses at the gene ends were 4 bases for V and 4 bases for J; bases not matched to a gene: 11. Germline V gene data show CDR1 as SGDLS and CDR2 as YYNGEE. CDR3 residues: CASSRSGNSLYNEQFF. The CDR3 nucleotides are TGTGCCAGCAGCAGGAGCGGGAACTCCCTTTACAATGAGCAGTTCTTC.

This clone was recorded many times. The chain combines TRBV25-1 with TRBJ2-5; TRBD1 is a possible D gene (6 bases). The CDR3 sequence is 13 residues long. In germline, CDR1 is MGHDK, CDR2 SYGVNS. V shed 4 bases and J shed 2 bases, with 8 bases lying between them. CDR3: CASSADRQETQYF. The CDR3 region has the DNA TGTGCCAGCAGTGCGGACAGACAAGAGACCCAGTACTTC.

This sequence joins TRBV5-1 and TRBJ2-7, with D perhaps matching TRBD1 (6 bases). Between the trimmed V and J ends, which lost 5 bases and 0 bases, there was a span of 12 bases. CDR3 length: 14 residues. Germline V lookup: CDR1 SGHRS, CDR2 YFSETQ. DNA for the CDR3: TGCGCCAGCAGTAGGCGACAGGACTCCTACGAGCAGTACTTC. Amino acid sequence: CASSRRQDSYEQYF.

In regard to this clone: At one end, the junction sequence differs from germline, possibly due to a read error. The chain combines TRBV7-1 with TRBJ1-1, with 9 positions matching TRBD1. TRBV7-1 is reported as an ORF; its role is uncertain. The CDR3 consists of 16 residues. CDR3 nucleotide sequence: TGTGCCAGCAGCTTAGGCGGGACAGGGTCGAACGCTGAAGCTTTCTTT. Protein sequence: CASSLGGTGSNAEAFF.

V is TRBV27 and J is TRBJ1-5; TRBD1 matches 10 bases. V trimming: 7 bases; J trimming: 5 bases; junction bases outside the gene matches: 5. Germline CDR1 and CDR2: MNHEY and SMNVEV (reference sequence). The CDR3 runs 14 residues. CDR3 nucleotide sequence: TGTGCCAGCACTAGGACAGGGGGGCATCAGCCCCAGCATTTT. Its translation is CASTRTGGHQPQHF.

This clone was counted only a few times. The rearrangement uses TRBV11-2 and TRBJ2-7; maybe TRBD1 (5 bases). Germline CDR1 is SGHAT and CDR2 is FQNNGV. The CDR3 has 15 residues. V lost 7 bases and J 5 bases, leaving 21 bases between the germline ends. The CDR3 DNA reads as TGTGCCAGCACTAAATCTGGGGCCAGGGTCGACGAGCAGTACTTC. Its translation: CASTKSGARVDEQYF.

With respect to this clone: Different DNA sequences within this sample yield the same CDR3. The chain combines TRBV29-1 with TRBJ2-1; a weak D match, TRBD2 (5 bases). Trimming removed 6 bases at V and 0 bases at J, with 9 bases between. This CDR3 is 13 amino acids long. Germline lookup yields CDR1 SQVTM and CDR2 ANQGSEA. CDR3 protein: CSVGVSSYNEQFF. CDR3 coding DNA: TGCAGCGTGGGAGTGAGCTCCTACAATGAGCAGTTCTTC.

The chain couples TRBV30 to TRBJ1-1; possibly TRBD1 for D (5 bases). V lost 5 bases, J lost 1 base, and 23 bases lay in between. This CDR3 is 17 amino acids long. Germline assignment: CDR1 GTSNPN and CDR2 SVGIG (reference sequence). This chain's CDR3 is CAWFLGGGTIKNTEAFF. DNA for the CDR3: TGTGCCTGGTTTCTAGGTGGGGGGACGATCAAGAACACTGAAGCTTTCTTT.

This chain links TRBV28 with TRBJ2-7; D gene ambiguous. Trimming took 8 bases from V and 4 from J, leaving 9 bases between them. The V gene's germline CDR1 is MDHEN and CDR2 SYDVKM. The CDR3 contains 11 residues. DNA for the CDR3: TGTGCCAGCGGGTCAATTTACGAGCAGTACTTC. As protein: CASGSIYEQYF.

This rearrangement joins TRBV25-1 to TRBJ1-5; D not resolved. CDR1 and CDR2 (germline): MGHDK, SYGVNS. The V gene lost 4 bases and the J gene lost 3 bases, with 13 bases spanning the gap. This CDR3 contains 15 residues. CDR3 DNA: TGTGCCAGCAGTGGATCCACAGAGTACAATCAGCCCCAGCATTTT. Translating it yields CASSGSTEYNQPQHF.

This clone has only one observation. The chain recombines TRBV25-1 with TRBJ2-2; D perhaps matches TRBD2 (6 bases). Deletions cut 2 bases from V and 6 bases from J, with 7 bases between. CDR1 is MGHDK and CDR2 is SYGVNS in the germline V gene. CDR3 length equals 13 residues. The CDR3 DNA reads as TGTGCCAGCAGTGAAGGAGGGTCCGGGGAGCTGTTTTTT. Encoded protein: CASSEGGSGELFF.

This chain joins TRBV10-3 and TRBJ1-3; the D is unclear. V lost 0 bases to trimming and J lost 4 bases, with 19 bases between them. Germline CDR1 ENHRY, CDR2 SYGVKD. CDR3 length: 18 amino acids. The CDR3 spells CAISESTLAASLGNTIYF. In nucleotides, the CDR3 is TGTGCCATCAGTGAGTCGACTCTGGCCGCAAGTCTCGGAAACACCATATATTTT.

The V and J genes are TRBV11-2 and TRBJ2-7; D remains ambiguous. The germline gives CDR1 SGHAT, CDR2 FQNNGV. Trimming took off 5 bases at V and 4 bases at J, with 9 bases between the two ends. This CDR3 has 12 residues. The CDR3: CASSLDTYEQYF. CDR3 bases: TGTGCCAGCAGCCTCGACACGTACGAGCAGTACTTC.

This clone has a count of ten or more. The chain links TRBV27 to TRBJ1-1, with D perhaps TRBD1 (5 bases). V lost 5 bases, J lost 4 bases, and 17 bases lay in between. CDR3 length: 15 amino acids. Germline V gene lookup returns CDR1 MNHEY and CDR2 SMNVEV (reference sequence). The CDR3 region is CASSPTRGVRTEAFF. The DNA for the CDR3 is TGTGCCAGCAGTCCCACACGAGGGGTGCGCACTGAAGCTTTCTTT.

V is TRBV5-3 and J is TRBJ2-7; D perhaps matches TRBD2 (6 bases). TRBV5-3 is an ORF; its function is uncertain. There are 12 residues in the CDR3. Deletions cut 8 bases from V and 1 base from J, with 10 bases between. The DNA for the CDR3 is TGTGCCAGCGGTCGGGAGTCCTACGAGCAGTACTTC. This sequence encodes CASGRESYEQYF.

Here the CDR3 DNA reads TGTGCCAGTAGTACCCGGGACACCCTCGGGGATACGCAGTATTTT. Its protein product is CASSTRDTLGDTQYF. This rearrangement joins TRBV19 to TRBJ2-3, with D perhaps TRBD1 (6 bases). Deletions cut 4 bases from V and 6 bases from J, with 17 bases between. The germline CDR1 and CDR2 sequences are LNHDA and SQIVND (reference sequence). The CDR3 spans 15 residues. Full variable domain (remainder filled in from reference TRBV19 and TRBJ2-3): DGGITQSPKYLFRKEGQNVTLSCEQNLNHDAMYWYRQDPGQGLRLIYYSQIVNDFQKGDIAEGYSVSREKKESFPLTVTSAQKNPTAFYLCASSTRDTLGDTQYFGPGTRLTVL.

The chain is built from TRBV5-1 and TRBJ1-6; D is perhaps TRBD1 (5 bases). V lost 3 bases and J lost 6, with 10 bases in between. CDR3 length: 14 residues. Germline V gene data show CDR1 as SGHRS and CDR2 as YFSETQ. The chain's CDR3 is CASSWDGFNSPLHF. CDR3 DNA sequence: TGCGCCAGCAGCTGGGACGGGTTTAATTCACCCCTCCACTTT.

V and J are TRBV19 and TRBJ1-1; 7 bases align to TRBD1. The germline gives CDR1 LNHDA, CDR2 SQIVND (reference sequence). The CDR3 extends over 13 amino acids. J gave up 5 bases and V 4 bases, and 4 bases lay outside the gene matches. DNA for the CDR3: TGTGCCAGTAGTACGACAGGGAGGACTGAAGCTTTCTTT. Translation gives CASSTTGRTEAFF.

V gene TRBV7-9 combines with J gene TRBJ2-1; 11 positions agree with TRBD2. Germline loops: CDR1 SEHNR, CDR2 FQNEAQ (reference sequence). Trimming at V came to 8 bases and at J to 7 bases, leaving 7 bases not matched to a gene. The CDR3 consists of 14 residues. The CDR3 DNA is TGTGCCAGCTCCGGAACTAGCGGGAGTAATGAGCAGTTCTTC. Amino acids: CASSGTSGSNEQFF.

To note about this clone: Other nucleotide sequences from this sample produce the same CDR3. CDR3 in DNA: TGTGCCAGTAGTAGGTGGGATACGCAGTATTTT. It yields the protein CASSRWDTQYF. The chain combines TRBV19 with TRBJ2-3, with D unclear. Germline V gene lookup returns CDR1 LNHDA and CDR2 SQIVND (reference sequence). V gave up 4 bases and J gave up 6 bases, with 5 bases separating them. The CDR3 is made up of 11 amino acids.

J is TRBJ2-7 and V is TRBV11-1, with TRBD2 matching over 11 bases. The V segment lost 5 bases and the J segment 0 bases; nucleotides outside the gene matches: 9. Germline loops: CDR1 SGHAT, CDR2 FQDESV (reference sequence). The CDR3 consists of 17 residues. The CDR3 nucleotides read TGTGCCAGCAGCCCAGGGACTAGCGGACTATTCTCCTACGAGCAGTACTTC. It codes for CASSPGTSGLFSYEQYF.

J is TRBJ2-7 and V is TRBV25-1; 7 bases are a match to TRBD1. With V trimmed by 4 bases and J by 1 base, 4 bases remained unmatched. The CDR3 covers 14 residues. In germline, CDR1 is MGHDK, CDR2 SYGVNS. Here the CDR3 reads CASSVTGESYEQYF. CDR3 DNA sequence: TGTGCCAGCAGTGTCACAGGGGAATCCTACGAGCAGTACTTC.

As for this clone: Mismatch with germline at one junction end may stem from a read error. The rearrangement links TRBV6-1 to TRBJ1-5; the match to TRBD1 covers 7 bases. The CDR3 sequence is 16 residues long. Germline lookup yields CDR1 MNHNS and CDR2 SASEGT. The CDR3 sequence is CASSDQTGYGQSAPAF. CDR3 sequence (DNA): TGTGCCAGCAGTGACCAGACAGGGTATGGGCAATCAGCCCCAGCATTT.

The J gene is TRBJ2-2, the V gene TRBV6-4; D gene uncertain. Germline CDR1 and CDR2: MRHNA and SNTAGT. There are 14 residues in the CDR3. Trimming shortened V by 4 bases and J by 1 base, and 7 bases separated the two germline ends. The CDR3 DNA reads TGTGCCAGCAGTGGGGCAGAGAACACCGGGGAGCTGTTTTTT. Translation gives CASSGAENTGELFF.

Notes on this clone: Given a far larger clone just one base away, this is likely a sequencing read error. V is TRBV6-5 and J is TRBJ2-7; no definite D call. The length of the CDR3 is 11 residues. Deletions cut 5 bases from V and 3 bases from J, with 5 bases between. The germline CDR1 and CDR2 sequences are MNHEY and SVGAGI. The chain's CDR3 is CASSAYYEQYF. DNA of the CDR3: TGTGCCAGCAGTGCCTACTACGAGCAGTACTTC.

The chain uses TRBV7-8 and TRBJ2-1; 9 positions agree with TRBD2. This CDR3 comprises 21 residues. After removal of 2 bases from V and 1 base from J, the junction contained 18 bases not matched to a gene. Germline CDR1 is SGHVS and CDR2 is FQNEAQ. The CDR3 DNA follows: TGTGCCAGCAGCTTAAGCCTAGCGGGATGGGTCAGGCTCCTGTCCTACAATGAGCAGTTCTTC. Protein: CASSLSLAGWVRLLSYNEQFF.

The V gene is TRBV7-8, the J gene TRBJ2-3; 8 bases align to TRBD1. This CDR3 comprises 16 residues. Germline V lookup: CDR1 SGHVS, CDR2 FQNEAQ. J lost 6 bases, V lost 3 bases, and 11 bases had no gene match. Written as DNA, the CDR3 is TGTGCCAGCAGCTTGATGAGGACAGGGATCGGCGATACGCAGTATTTT. Translated: CASSLMRTGIGDTQYF.

There are a few counts of this clone. V gene TRBV5-1 combines with J gene TRBJ2-3, with D hard to call. The V and J ends lost 0 bases and 4 bases respectively, with 12 bases between them. In germline, CDR1 is SGHRS, CDR2 YFSETQ. The CDR3 extends over 15 amino acids. The CDR3 DNA reads as TGCGCCAGCAGCTTGGTGACCAAAAGGGCAGATACGCAGTATTTT. Protein: CASSLVTKRADTQYF.